These T cell receptor beta chains were read from a single sample in a study of Graves' ophthalmopathy and Graves' hyperthyroidism. TCRdb used MiXCR to reprocess the multiplex PCR reads, holding one entry per CDR3 protein. This sample has around 400,000 distinct CDR3 sequences; roughly 18% occur once, and the top ten carry 1.6%. Sequenced material: peripheral blood. The source is a woman aged 18-30 years with Graves' ophthalmopathy. The CDR3 runs from the conserved cysteine through the conserved F or W. The order of the fields is D gene, J gene, V gene, clone size, CDR3 protein, CDR3 DNA. The D gene is left open where the match is weak. Expanded clones are given a class, and other clones once, few, many or no size at all.

d_gene: .; j_gene: TRBJ2-7; v_gene: TRBV6-5; abundance: many; CDR3aa: CASSYDGPRGYEQYF; CDR3nt: TGTGCCAGCAGTTACGATGGACCGAGAGGGTACGAGCAGTACTTC
d_gene: TRBD2; j_gene: TRBJ2-5; v_gene: TRBV11-2; abundance: many; CDR3aa: CASSLEMGRGQETQYF; CDR3nt: TGTGCCAGCAGCTTAGAAATGGGGCGGGGGCAAGAGACCCAGTACTTC
d_gene: TRBD1; j_gene: TRBJ1-1; v_gene: TRBV6-4; abundance: .; CDR3aa: CASSDLPGQAGSTEAFF; CDR3nt: TGTGCCAGCAGTGACCTTCCGGGACAGGCAGGATCCACTGAAGCTTTCTTT
d_gene: .; j_gene: TRBJ1-5; v_gene: TRBV12-3/TRBV12-4; abundance: many; CDR3aa: CASRHLGDNQPQHF; CDR3nt: TGTGCCAGCAGGCACCTAGGGGACAATCAGCCCCAGCATTTT
d_gene: .; j_gene: TRBJ1-1; v_gene: TRBV12-3/TRBV12-4; abundance: many; CDR3aa: CASSLGLRTEAFF; CDR3nt: TGTGCCAGCAGTTTAGGGCTCCGCACTGAAGCTTTCTTT
d_gene: .; j_gene: TRBJ1-1; v_gene: TRBV10-3; abundance: many; CDR3aa: CAISRAIQGVNTEAFF; CDR3nt: TGTGCCATCAGTCGGGCCATACAGGGAGTAAACACTGAAGCTTTCTTT
d_gene: .; j_gene: TRBJ2-7; v_gene: TRBV18; abundance: many; CDR3aa: CASSPQRGKGYEQYF; CDR3nt: TGTGCCAGCTCACCCCAAAGGGGAAAGGGCTACGAGCAGTACTTC
d_gene: .; j_gene: TRBJ1-2; v_gene: TRBV6-2/TRBV6-3; abundance: many; CDR3aa: CASSYSGKQGEGYTF; CDR3nt: TGTGCCAGCAGTTACTCGGGAAAACAGGGTGAAGGCTACACCTTC
d_gene: .; j_gene: TRBJ2-5; v_gene: TRBV7-2; abundance: many; CDR3aa: CASSIRRDTAQHF; CDR3nt: TGTGCCAGCAGCATTCGACGGGATACAGCCCAGCACTTC
d_gene: .; j_gene: TRBJ2-5; v_gene: TRBV10-2; abundance: many; CDR3aa: CASKKSPPETQYF; CDR3nt: TGCGCCAGCAAGAAAAGCCCCCCTGAGACCCAGTACTTC
d_gene: .; j_gene: TRBJ1-5; v_gene: TRBV12-3/TRBV12-4; abundance: .; CDR3aa: CASSLGHHSNQPQHF; CDR3nt: TGTGCCAGCAGTTTAGGACACCATAGCAATCAGCCCCAGCATTTT
d_gene: .; j_gene: TRBJ2-7; v_gene: TRBV19; abundance: many; CDR3aa: CASSTGQLLPYEQYF; CDR3nt: TGTGCCAGTAGTACCGGACAGCTCCTGCCCTACGAGCAGTACTTC
d_gene: .; j_gene: TRBJ2-7; v_gene: TRBV5-6; abundance: .; CDR3aa: CASSLPASYEQYF; CDR3nt: TGTGCCAGCAGCTTGCCGGCTTCCTACGAGCAGTACTTC
d_gene: .; j_gene: TRBJ2-5; v_gene: TRBV6-1; abundance: .; CDR3aa: CASTSWGRDSQETQYF; CDR3nt: TGTGCCAGCACCTCTTGGGGGAGAGACAGTCAAGAGACCCAGTACTTC
d_gene: .; j_gene: TRBJ2-7; v_gene: TRBV2; abundance: many; CDR3aa: CATLWRQVDSYEQYF; CDR3nt: TGTGCCACCCTATGGAGGCAGGTCGACTCCTACGAGCAGTACTTC
d_gene: TRBD2; j_gene: TRBJ2-7; v_gene: TRBV7-9; abundance: many; CDR3aa: CASSLVAGGPEQYF; CDR3nt: TGTGCCAGCAGCTTAGTTGCGGGGGGCCCCGAGCAGTACTTC
d_gene: TRBD2; j_gene: TRBJ2-2; v_gene: TRBV5-5; abundance: many; CDR3aa: CASTPLAGVPTGELFF; CDR3nt: TGTGCCAGCACCCCCCTAGCGGGAGTCCCCACCGGGGAGCTGTTTTTT